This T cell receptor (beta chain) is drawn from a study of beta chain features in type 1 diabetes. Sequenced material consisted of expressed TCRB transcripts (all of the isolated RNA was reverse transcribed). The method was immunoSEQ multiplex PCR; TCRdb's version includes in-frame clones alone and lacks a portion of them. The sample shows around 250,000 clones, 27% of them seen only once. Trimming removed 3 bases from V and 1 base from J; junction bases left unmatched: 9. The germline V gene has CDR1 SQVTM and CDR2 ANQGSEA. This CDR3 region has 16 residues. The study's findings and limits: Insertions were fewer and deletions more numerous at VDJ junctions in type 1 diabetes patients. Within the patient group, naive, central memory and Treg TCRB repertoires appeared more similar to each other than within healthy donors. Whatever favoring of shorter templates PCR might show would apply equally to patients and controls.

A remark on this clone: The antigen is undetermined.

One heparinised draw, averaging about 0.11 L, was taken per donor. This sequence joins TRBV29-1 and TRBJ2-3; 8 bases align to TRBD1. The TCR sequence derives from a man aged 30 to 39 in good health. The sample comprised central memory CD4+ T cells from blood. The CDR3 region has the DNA TGCAGCGTTGAGTCAGGGGGCGTCTTGGGCACAGATACGCAGTATTTT. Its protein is CSVESGGVLGTDTQYF.